Sequencing of this T cell receptor beta chain was carried out in a study of T cell clones after liver transplantation. About the research overall: Post-transplant blood was tracked for graft-donor-reactive T cell clones identified in a pre-transplant mixed lymphocyte reaction. HCV positivity affected three of eight recipients; the rest lacked autoimmune or viral indications. General study points: The donor-reactive repertoire was only partly measurable in a couple of subjects, lacking donor cells.

The CDR3 consists of 16 residues. Germline values: CDR1 SGHTA, CDR2 FQGTGA. J gave up 3 bases and V 5 bases, and 7 bases lay outside the gene matches. Sequenced by immunoSEQ multiplex PCR; TCRdb stores in-frame clones only, minus some. This sample carries around 60,000 clones, 71% of them seen once, and the ten largest clones take about 15%. A note on this clone: Its specificity is not known.

This TCR was sampled from a human donor who received a liver transplant. The sequencing used CD4+ T cells from blood, collected before liver transplant. The gene calls are TRBV7-3 and TRBJ2-2, with TRBD1 matching 9 bases. The CDR3 region is CASSPRTGGYTGELFF. The CDR3 bases are TGTGCCAGCAGCCCAAGAACAGGGGGCTACACCGGGGAGCTGTTTTTT.